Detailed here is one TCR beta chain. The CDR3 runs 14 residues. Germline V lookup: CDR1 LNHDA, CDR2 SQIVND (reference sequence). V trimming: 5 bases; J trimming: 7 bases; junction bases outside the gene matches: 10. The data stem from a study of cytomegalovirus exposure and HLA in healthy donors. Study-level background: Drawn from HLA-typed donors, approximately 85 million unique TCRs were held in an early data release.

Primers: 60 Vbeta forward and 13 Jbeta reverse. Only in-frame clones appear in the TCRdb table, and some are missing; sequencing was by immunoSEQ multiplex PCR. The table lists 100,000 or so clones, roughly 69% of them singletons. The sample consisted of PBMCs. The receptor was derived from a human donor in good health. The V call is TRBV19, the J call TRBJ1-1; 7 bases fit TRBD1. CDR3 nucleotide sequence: TGTGCCAGTAGTGTCCCCGGGACAGAGCGTGAAGCTTTCTTT. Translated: CASSVPGTEREAFF.